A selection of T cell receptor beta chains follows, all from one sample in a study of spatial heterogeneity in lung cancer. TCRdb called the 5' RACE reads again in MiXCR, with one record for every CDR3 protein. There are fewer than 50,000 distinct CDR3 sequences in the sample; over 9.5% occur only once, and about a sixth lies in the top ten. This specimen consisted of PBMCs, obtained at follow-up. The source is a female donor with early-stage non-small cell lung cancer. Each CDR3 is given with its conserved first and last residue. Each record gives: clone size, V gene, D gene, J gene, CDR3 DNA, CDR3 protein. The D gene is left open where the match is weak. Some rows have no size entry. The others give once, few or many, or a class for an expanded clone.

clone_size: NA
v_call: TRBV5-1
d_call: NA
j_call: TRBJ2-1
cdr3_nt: TGCGCCAGCAGCCAACAAATAGAGGGCCGGGATGAGCAGTTCTTC
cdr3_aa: CASSQQIEGRDEQFF

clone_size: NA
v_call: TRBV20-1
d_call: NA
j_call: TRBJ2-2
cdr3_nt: TGCAGTGCTAGAGACCAACAGGGCGGCGGGGAGCTGTTTTTT
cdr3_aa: CSARDQQGGGELFF

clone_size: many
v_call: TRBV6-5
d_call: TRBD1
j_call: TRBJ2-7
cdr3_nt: TGTGCCAGCAGTCCGGGACAGGGCTCCTACGAGCAGTACTTC
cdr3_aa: CASSPGQGSYEQYF

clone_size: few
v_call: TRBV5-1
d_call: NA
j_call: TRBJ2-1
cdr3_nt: TGCGCCAGCAGCTTGGTGGCAGGCAACAATGAGCAGTTCTTC
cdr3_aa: CASSLVAGNNEQFF

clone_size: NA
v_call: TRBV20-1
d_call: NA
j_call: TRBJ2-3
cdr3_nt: TGCAGTGCTAGAGAAGCGGGCGGAGGGGGTACGCAGTATTTT
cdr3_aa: CSAREAGGGGTQYF

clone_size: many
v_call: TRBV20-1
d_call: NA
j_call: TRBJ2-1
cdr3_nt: TGCAGTGCCTACAAAACCAGGGGCCCTGAGCAGTTCTTC
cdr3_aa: CSAYKTRGPEQFF

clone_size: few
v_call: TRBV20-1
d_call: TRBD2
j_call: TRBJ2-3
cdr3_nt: TGCAGTGCTGGATCGGCTAGCGGGGGGAGCACAGATACGCAGTATTTT
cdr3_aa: CSAGSASGGSTDTQYF

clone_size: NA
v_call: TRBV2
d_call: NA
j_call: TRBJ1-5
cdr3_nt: TGTGCCAGCAGTGCAGAGGGTAGCAATCAGCCCCAGCATTTT
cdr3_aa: CASSAEGSNQPQHF

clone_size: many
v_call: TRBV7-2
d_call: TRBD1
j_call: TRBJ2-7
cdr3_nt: TGTGCCAGCAGCTTAGCGCAGGGGACAGGGTGGAACTTC
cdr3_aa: CASSLAQGTGWNF

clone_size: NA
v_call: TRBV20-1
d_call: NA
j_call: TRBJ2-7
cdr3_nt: TGCAGTGCTAGAGATGGGGGGGCATCCTACGAGCAGTACTTC
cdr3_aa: CSARDGGASYEQYF

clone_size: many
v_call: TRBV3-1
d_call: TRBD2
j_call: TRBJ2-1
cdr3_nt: TGTGCCAGCAGCCAAGGCTCTAGCGGGGATACAATTGTAAATGAGCAGTTCTTC
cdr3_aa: CASSQGSSGDTIVNEQFF

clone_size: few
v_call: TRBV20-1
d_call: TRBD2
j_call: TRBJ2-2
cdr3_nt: TGCAGTGTCAGGGGACTAGCGGGGTTAAGCACCGGGGAGCTGTTTTTT
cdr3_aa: CSVRGLAGLSTGELFF

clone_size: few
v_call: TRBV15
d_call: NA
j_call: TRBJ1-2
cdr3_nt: TGTGCCACCAGCAGACAGGGAAACTATGGCTACACCTTC
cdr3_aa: CATSRQGNYGYTF

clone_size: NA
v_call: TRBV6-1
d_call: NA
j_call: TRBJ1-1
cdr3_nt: TGTGCCAGCAGTGATCTCACTAGGGAAGCTTTCTTT
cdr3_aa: CASSDLTREAFF

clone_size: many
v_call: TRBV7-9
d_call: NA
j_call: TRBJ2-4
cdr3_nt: TGTGCCAGCAGCCCGCCCCTTAAAAAGGTAGCCAAAAACATTCAGTACTTC
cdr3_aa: CASSPPLKKVAKNIQYF

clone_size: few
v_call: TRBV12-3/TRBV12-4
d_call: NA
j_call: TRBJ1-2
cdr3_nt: TGTGCCAGCAGCCCAGGGTACCTTGGCTACACCTTC
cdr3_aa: CASSPGYLGYTF

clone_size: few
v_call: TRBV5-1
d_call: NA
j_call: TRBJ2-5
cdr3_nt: TGCGCCAGCAGCTTTAGGGGGTTTGGGACCCAGTACTTC
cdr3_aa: CASSFRGFGTQYF

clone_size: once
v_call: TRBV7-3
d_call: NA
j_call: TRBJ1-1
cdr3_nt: TGTGCCAGCAGCTTTACTCTGAACACTGAAGCTTTCTTT
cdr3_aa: CASSFTLNTEAFF

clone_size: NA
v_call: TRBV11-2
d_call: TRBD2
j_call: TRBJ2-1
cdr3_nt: TGTGCCAGCAGCCATGGGAGGGGTCAGTACAATGAGCAGTTCTTC
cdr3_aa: CASSHGRGQYNEQFF

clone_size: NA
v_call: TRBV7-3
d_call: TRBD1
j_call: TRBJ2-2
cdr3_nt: TGTGCCAGCAGCCCCGGGACAGGGAACACCGGGGAGCTGTTTTTT
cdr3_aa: CASSPGTGNTGELFF

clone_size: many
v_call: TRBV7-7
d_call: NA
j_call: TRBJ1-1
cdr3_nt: TGTGCCAGCAGCCACCGGACAGACACTGAAGCTTTCTTT
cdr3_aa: CASSHRTDTEAFF

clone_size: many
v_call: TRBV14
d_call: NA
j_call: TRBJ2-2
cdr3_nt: TGTGCCGTCAGGGCGGGACCCCCGAACACCGGGGAGCTGTTTTTT
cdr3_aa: CAVRAGPPNTGELFF

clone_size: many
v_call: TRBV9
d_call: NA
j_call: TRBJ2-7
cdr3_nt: TGTGCCAGCAGCGTAGAATCGGGGCCGGGCTACGAGCAGTACTTC
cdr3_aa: CASSVESGPGYEQYF

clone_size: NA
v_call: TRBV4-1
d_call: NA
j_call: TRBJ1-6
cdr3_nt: TGCGCCAGCAGCTCGGAAAATCGGAATTCACCCCTCCACTTT
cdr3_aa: CASSSENRNSPLHF

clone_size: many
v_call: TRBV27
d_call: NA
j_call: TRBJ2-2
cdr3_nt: TGTGCCAGCAGGCAGCAGGGCCCCGGGGAGCTGTTTTTT
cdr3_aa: CASRQQGPGELFF

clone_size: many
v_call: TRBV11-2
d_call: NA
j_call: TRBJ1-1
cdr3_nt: TGTGCCAGCAGCCGGTACAGGGCCACTGAAGCTTTCTTT
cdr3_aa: CASSRYRATEAFF

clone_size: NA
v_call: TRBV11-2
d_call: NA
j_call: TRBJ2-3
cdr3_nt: TGTGCCAGCAGCCTCAACGAGATACGGCAGTATTTT
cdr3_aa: CASSLNEIRQYF

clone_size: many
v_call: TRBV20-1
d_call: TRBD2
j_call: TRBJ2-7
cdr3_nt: TGCAGTGCTCCCATAAGCGGGACCTACGAGCAGTACTTC
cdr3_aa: CSAPISGTYEQYF

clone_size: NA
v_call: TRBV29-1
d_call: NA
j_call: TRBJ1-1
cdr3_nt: TGCAGCGTTGACCGGGACACGAACACTGAAGCTTTCTTT
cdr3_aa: CSVDRDTNTEAFF

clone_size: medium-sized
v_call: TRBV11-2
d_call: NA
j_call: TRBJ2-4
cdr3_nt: TGTGCCAGCAGCTTCCCGGGCTCACCAAACATTCAGTACTTC
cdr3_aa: CASSFPGSPNIQYF

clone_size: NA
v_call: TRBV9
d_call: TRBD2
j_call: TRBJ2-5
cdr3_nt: TGTGCCAGCAGCGCCGGGACTAGCGGGCCCCAAGAGACCCAGTACTTC
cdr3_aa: CASSAGTSGPQETQYF

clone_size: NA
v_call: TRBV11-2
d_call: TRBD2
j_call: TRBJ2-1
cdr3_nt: TGTGCCAGCAGCTCCCTCGGCGGGGGGGTGTACAATGAGCAGTTCTTC
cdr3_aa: CASSSLGGGVYNEQFF

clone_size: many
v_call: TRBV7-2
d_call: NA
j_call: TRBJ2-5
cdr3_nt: TGTGCCAGCAGCCCCACGCCATGGGTCTCGGAGACCCAGTACTTC
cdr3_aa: CASSPTPWVSETQYF

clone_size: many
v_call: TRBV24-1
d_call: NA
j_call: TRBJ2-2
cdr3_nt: TGTGCCACTATAATCAGTGATTCGAACACCGGGGAGCTGTTTTTT
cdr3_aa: CATIISDSNTGELFF

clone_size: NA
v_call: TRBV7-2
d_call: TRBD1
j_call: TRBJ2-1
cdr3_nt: TGTGCCAGCAGCTTAGTCGGGACAGCCAACTACAATGAGCAGTTCTTC
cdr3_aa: CASSLVGTANYNEQFF

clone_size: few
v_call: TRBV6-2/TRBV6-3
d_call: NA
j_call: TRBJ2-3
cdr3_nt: TGTGCCAGCAGTCGTCAACGCCCCATACAGGGATCGACAGATACGCAGTATTTT
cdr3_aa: CASSRQRPIQGSTDTQYF

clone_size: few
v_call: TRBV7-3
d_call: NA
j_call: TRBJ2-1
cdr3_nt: TGTGCCAGCAGCCGAGGCTCCTACAATGAGCAGTTCTTC
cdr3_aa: CASSRGSYNEQFF

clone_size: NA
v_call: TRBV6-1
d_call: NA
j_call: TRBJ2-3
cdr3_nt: TGTGCCAGCAGTGAATCTCGGGGGCCGGGCACAGATACGCAGTATTTT
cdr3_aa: CASSESRGPGTDTQYF

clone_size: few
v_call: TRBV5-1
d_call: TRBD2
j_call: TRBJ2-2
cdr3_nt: TGCGCCAGCAGCCTTAGCGGGGCGAACACCGGGGAGCTGTTTTTT
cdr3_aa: CASSLSGANTGELFF

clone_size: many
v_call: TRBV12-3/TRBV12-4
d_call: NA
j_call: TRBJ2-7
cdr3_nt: TGTGCCAGCAGTCCTCCGGCCCGACCCAGCGAGCAGTACTTC
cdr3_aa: CASSPPARPSEQYF

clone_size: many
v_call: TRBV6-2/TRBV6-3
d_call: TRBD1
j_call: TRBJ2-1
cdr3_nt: TGTGCCAGCAGAAACGGACAGGGAGTGAGGAATGAGCAGTTCTTC
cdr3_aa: CASRNGQGVRNEQFF